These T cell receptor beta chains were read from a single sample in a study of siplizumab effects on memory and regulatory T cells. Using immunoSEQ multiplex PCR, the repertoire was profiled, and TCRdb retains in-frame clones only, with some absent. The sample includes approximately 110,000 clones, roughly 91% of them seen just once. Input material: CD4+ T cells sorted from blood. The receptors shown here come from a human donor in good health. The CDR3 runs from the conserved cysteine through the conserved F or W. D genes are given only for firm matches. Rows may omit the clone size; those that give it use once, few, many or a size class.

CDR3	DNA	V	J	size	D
CASRQTGYEQYF	TGCGCCAGCAGACAGACAGGCTACGAGCAGTACTTC	TRBV5-1	TRBJ2-7	.	.
CASRVRDSHTGELFF	TGTGCCAGCAGAGTCCGGGACAGCCACACCGGGGAGCTGTTTTTT	TRBV2	TRBJ2-2	.	TRBD1
CASSVGIFSYEQYF	TGTGCCAGCAGCGTAGGAATATTCTCCTACGAGCAGTACTTC	TRBV9	TRBJ2-7	.	.
CASSFDGSAGLAFF	TGTGCCAGCAGTTTCGACGGGTCTGCAGGCTTGGCTTTCTTT	TRBV27	TRBJ1-1	few	.
CASSFTEVETQYF	TGTGCCAGCAGCTTCACCGAGGTGGAGACCCAGTACTTC	TRBV7-8	TRBJ2-5	.	.
CASSLGGGRARNEQFF	TGTGCCAGCAGCTTGGGTGGCGGGAGGGCCCGCAATGAGCAGTTCTTC	TRBV5-5	TRBJ2-1	.	TRBD2
CASSEAGGRATDTQYF	TGTGCCAGCAGTGAAGCTGGCGGGAGGGCCACAGATACGCAGTATTTT	TRBV2	TRBJ2-3	.	TRBD2
CASSLGVVTGELFF	TGTGCCAGCAGCTTAGGGGTTGTCACCGGGGAGCTGTTTTTT	TRBV7-2	TRBJ2-2	.	.
CASSLALGLGTETQYF	TGTGCCAGCAGCTTGGCCCTTGGACTAGGTACGGAGACCCAGTACTTC	TRBV5-4	TRBJ2-5	once	TRBD2
CAFLGRTYEQYF	TGTGCCTTTCTTGGGCGCACCTACGAGCAGTACTTC	TRBV30	TRBJ2-7	.	.
CASSLMMGIYEQYF	TGTGCCAGCAGCTTGATGATGGGTATCTACGAGCAGTACTTC	TRBV5-5	TRBJ2-7	.	.
CASSYSTSGGSDTQYF	TGTGCCAGCAGTTACTCGACTAGCGGGGGATCAGATACGCAGTATTTT	TRBV6-5	TRBJ2-3	.	TRBD2
CASTVDYRYEQYF	TGTGCCAGCACAGTGGATTACCGGTACGAGCAGTACTTC	TRBV6-1	TRBJ2-7	.	.
CASSSRGQASGYNEQFF	TGTGCCAGCAGCTCAAGGGGGCAGGCTAGCGGTTACAATGAGCAGTTCTTC	TRBV9	TRBJ2-1	once	.
CASSLEADSNQPQHF	TGTGCCAGCAGCTTAGAGGCAGATAGCAATCAGCCCCAGCATTTT	TRBV7-2	TRBJ1-5	.	.
CSVAGIPVDTQYF	TGCAGCGTTGCGGGCATCCCAGTGGATACGCAGTATTTT	TRBV29-1	TRBJ2-3	.	.
CASSGDLTSGANVLTF	TGTGCCAGCAGCGGAGACCTGACCTCTGGGGCCAACGTCCTGACTTTC	TRBV9	TRBJ2-6	.	.
CSARTDTEAFF	TGCAGTGCAAGAACGGACACTGAAGCTTTCTTT	TRBV20-1	TRBJ1-1	.	.
CASREQGEQYF	TGTGCCAGCAGGGAACAGGGCGAGCAGTACTTC	TRBV2	TRBJ2-7	.	.
CASSFDRVGEKLFF	TGTGCCAGCAGCTTCGACAGGGTAGGGGAAAAACTGTTTTTT	TRBV11-3	TRBJ1-4	.	TRBD1
CASSLEGQGVLSGNTIYF	TGCGCCAGCAGCTTGGAGGGTCAGGGGGTCCTCTCTGGAAACACCATATATTTT	TRBV5-1	TRBJ1-3	.	TRBD1
CASSQGIDGYTF	TGTGCCAGCAGCCAGGGGATAGATGGCTACACCTTC	TRBV7-8	TRBJ1-2	.	.
CASRGTGWNNEQFF	TGTGCCAGCAGAGGGACAGGCTGGAACAATGAGCAGTTCTTC	TRBV6-6	TRBJ2-1	.	TRBD1
CASSIRLGSNQPQHF	TGTGCCAGTAGTATTAGGTTGGGCAGCAATCAGCCCCAGCATTTT	TRBV19	TRBJ1-5	.	.
CASSQDGGANTEAFF	TGCGCCAGCAGCCAGGACGGGGGGGCGAACACTGAAGCTTTCTTT	TRBV5-1	TRBJ1-1	.	.
CAWIQRTGANVLTF	TGTGCCTGGATTCAGCGTACTGGGGCCAACGTCCTGACTTTC	TRBV30	TRBJ2-6	.	.